The clone carrying this T cell receptor beta chain was seen just once. Its specificity is not known. The data stem from a study of cytomegalovirus exposure and HLA in healthy donors. The study, taken as a whole, reports: Apparent HLA restriction characterized most CMV-associated TCR beta chains in a later analysis. It was about 150 TCR beta chains that were listed as cytomegalovirus-associated.

Donors sampled were nominally healthy, though unrecorded immune exposures were likely. Primers: 60 Vbeta forward and 13 Jbeta reverse. Using immunoSEQ multiplex PCR, the repertoire was profiled, and TCRdb retains in-frame clones only, with some absent. The data show 90,000 to 130,000 clones, with approximately 58% seen just once and over 2% held by the top ten. The material sequenced was PBMCs. The TCR sequence derives from a woman aged 25-40 years in good health and CMV-seronegative.

CDR3 DNA sequence: TGTGCCAGGGAGGGACAGGGTGCCGGGGAGCTGTTTTTT. This encodes CAREGQGAGELFF. V is TRBV9 and J is TRBJ2-2; 9 nucleotides match TRBD1. J was trimmed by 6 bases and V by 8 bases; bases with no gene match: 5. Germline loops: CDR1 SGDLS, CDR2 YYNGEE. CDR3 length: 13 amino acids.